This T cell receptor beta chain was recovered during a study of identical twins. Study conclusions and caveats: A cross-sectional statistical analysis, not follow-up of the same donors, supported the conclusions.

The CDR3 spans 14 residues. Trimming took off 5 bases at V and 10 bases at J, with 18 bases between the two ends. CDR1 and CDR2 (germline): MNHEY, SMNVEV (reference sequence). The authors used template switching to add a universal primer site and gave cDNA unique molecular identifiers. MiXCR, run by TCRdb on the 5' RACE reads, gives a single entry per CDR3 protein. This sample has 500,000 to 700,000 distinct CDR3 sequences, with roughly 7.1% found just once. This clonotype came up a few times. The antigen remains unidentified. The data also belong to a second study, concerning yellow fever vaccine responses in identical twins.

This clonotype originated in a woman aged 18-29 years in good health. The gene calls are TRBV27 and TRBJ2-1; D remains unclear. Sequencing was carried out using PBMCs. Written as DNA, the CDR3 is TGTGCCAGCAGTCTTGTCCCCATAGCCACGGAGCAGTTCTTC. The encoded protein is CASSLVPIATEQFF.